What follows are 26 T cell receptor beta chains derived from one specimen sequenced in a study of cytomegalovirus exposure and HLA in healthy donors (dated by TCRdb to the late 2010s). Library preparation used the immunoSEQ multiplex PCR assay. Here the immuneACCESS table is served through TCRdb, limited to in-frame sequences with V and J called. Missing clones are a known gap in these copies; in checked studies unresolved V genes cover under half, and the rest lacks a known reason. The sample data list about 140,000 clones, and about 90% of these were observed just once. Approximately 8.5% of the sample is taken by the ten largest. Sequencing used PBMCs. These receptors originate from a woman between 18 and 29 years old in good health and CMV-seropositive.

The chain combines TRBV7-9 with TRBJ2-3; 8 bases line up with TRBD2. V shed 0 bases and J 3 bases; nucleotides not matched to a gene: 5. The length of the CDR3 is 16 residues. Germline V gene sequence: CDR1 SEHNR, CDR2 FQNEAQ (reference sequence). CDR3 sequence: CASSLARGAGTDTQYF. CDR3 sequence (DNA): TGTGCCAGCAGCTTAGCGCGGGGGGCCGGGACAGATACGCAGTATTTT.

The J gene is TRBJ1-2, the V gene TRBV15; D is undetermined. The CDR3 runs 13 residues. Per the germline V gene, CDR1 is LNHNV and CDR2 is YYDKDF (reference sequence). V was trimmed by 0 bases and J by 8 bases, leaving 10 bases between them. The CDR3 DNA follows: TGTGCCACCAGCAGAGATTGGAGTACCGGCTACACCTTC. Amino acid sequence: CATSRDWSTGYTF.

The chain couples TRBV7-8 to TRBJ2-2; 10 nucleotides match TRBD2. The germline V gene has CDR1 SGHVS and CDR2 FQNEAQ. The CDR3 has 15 amino acids. With 5 bases clipped from V and 5 bases from J, the junction kept 5 bases outside the gene matches. CDR3 sequence reads: CASSQSGGATGELFF. The CDR3 region has the DNA TGTGCCAGCAGCCAAAGCGGGGGGGCGACCGGGGAGCTGTTTTTT.

This clone was counted between two and nine times. V gene TRBV5-1 combines with J gene TRBJ1-1, with unresolved D. The CDR3 sequence is 14 residues long. The V end lost 4 bases, the J end lost 3 bases, and 13 bases lay between the germline ends. The germline V gene encodes CDR1 SGHRS and CDR2 YFSETQ. The CDR3 DNA sequence: TGCGCCAGCAGCCTAGGATCGGCGGACACTGAAGCTTTCTTT. Protein sequence: CASSLGSADTEAFF. The whole variable domain, remainder taken from reference TRBV5-1 and TRBJ1-1, is KAGVTQTPRYLIKTRGQQVTLSCSPISGHRSVSWYQQTPGQGLQFLFEYFSETQRNKGNFPGRFSGRQFSNSRSEMNVSTLELGDSALYLCASSLGSADTEAFFGQGTRLTVV.

This clone appeared once. The chain employs TRBV30 and TRBJ1-2, with 7 positions matching TRBD1. With 6 bases clipped from V and 2 bases from J, the junction kept 12 bases outside the gene matches. CDR1 and CDR2 (germline): GTSNPN, SVGIG (reference sequence). The CDR3 is 15 residues long. In nucleotides, the CDR3 is TGTGCCTGTATCTACAGGGGCGGTCCAAACTATGGCTACACCTTC. It codes for CACIYRGGPNYGYTF.

The chain employs TRBV11-3 and TRBJ2-1; the match to TRBD2 covers 13 bases. V lost 5 bases and J lost 0; bases outside the gene matches: 1. The CDR3 runs to 16 residues. Germline CDR1 reads SGHNT; CDR2 reads YENEEA. CDR3 in DNA: TGTGCCAGCAGCCGGACTAGCGGGAGCTCCTACAATGAGCAGTTCTTC. Translation gives CASSRTSGSSYNEQFF.

A single count supports this clone. This chain joins TRBV5-1 and TRBJ2-5, with D possibly TRBD1 on 6 matching bases. This CDR3 comprises 16 residues. V lost 3 bases, J lost 1 base, and 16 bases lay in between. CDR1 is SGHRS, CDR2 YFSETQ, per germline. The CDR3 nucleotides read TGCGCCAGCAGCTCAGGGGCAGGTGGAGGCCAAGAGACCCAGTACTTC. Translated, it gives CASSSGAGGGQETQYF.

The chain couples TRBV4-2 to TRBJ2-3, with D maybe TRBD2 (5 bases). Trimming stripped 2 bases from V and 6 bases from J, with 12 bases between. Germline assignment: CDR1 LGHNA and CDR2 YNFKEQ. The CDR3 totals 14 residues. The CDR3 DNA reads as TGTGCCAGCAGCCAAACTTTAGGACTGGATACGCAGTATTTT. Protein sequence: CASSQTLGLDTQYF.

This chain uses TRBV2 with TRBJ2-2, with D possibly TRBD1 on 6 matching bases. The CDR3 has 14 residues. Trimming stripped 3 bases from V and 3 bases from J, with 8 bases between. CDR1 is SNHLY, CDR2 FYNNEI, per germline. The CDR3 DNA follows: TGTGCCAGCAGTGACAGGGGATACACCGGGGAGCTGTTTTTT. Translated, it gives CASSDRGYTGELFF.

The chain combines TRBV19 with TRBJ1-1; maybe TRBD1 (5 bases). The germline V and J ends were trimmed by 6 bases and 4 bases, with 9 bases remaining between them. The germline CDR1 and CDR2 sequences are LNHDA and SQIVND (reference sequence). This CDR3 region has 12 residues. CDR3 bases: TGTGCCAGTAGGAGACAGTTCACTGAAGCTTTCTTT. Translating gives CASRRQFTEAFF.

The V gene is TRBV5-1, the J gene TRBJ1-2; TRBD1 aligns across 10 bases. This CDR3 has 17 amino acids. With 2 bases clipped from V and 0 bases from J, the junction kept 7 bases outside the gene matches. CDR1 is SGHRS, CDR2 YFSETQ, per germline. CDR3 DNA sequence: TGCGCCAGCAGCTTTGGACAGGGGGGCATAGCTAACTATGGCTACACCTTC. Residues: CASSFGQGGIANYGYTF.

Here the CDR3 reads CASRSQRELRPQHF. CDR3 bases: TGTGCCAGCAGATCTCAGAGGGAGCTCAGGCCCCAGCATTTT. The chain joins TRBV28 to TRBJ1-5; D unresolved. Germline V gene data show CDR1 as MDHEN and CDR2 as SYDVKM. The CDR3 totals 14 residues. V was cut by 6 bases and J by 9 bases, with 18 bases left in between.

The rearrangement uses TRBV15 and TRBJ2-1; 7 bases match TRBD1. Germline V gene lookup returns CDR1 LNHNV and CDR2 YYDKDF (reference sequence). The CDR3 length is 16 residues. V trimming: 0 bases; J trimming: 4 bases; junction bases outside the gene matches: 6. Here the CDR3 DNA reads TGTGCCACCAGCAGAGAAGGGGGACAGAGTTACAATGAGCAGTTCTTC. This codes for CATSREGGQSYNEQFF.

The CDR3 DNA reads TGCGCCACCATGGGGACACCCTACGAGCAGTACTTC. Its protein is CATMGTPYEQYF. The chain is built from TRBV10-2 and TRBJ2-7, with a tentative D call TRBD1 (6 bases). V lost 10 bases to trimming and J lost 2 bases, with 12 bases between them. CDR3 size: 12 residues. From germline, CDR1 is WSHSY and CDR2 SAAADI.

V and J are TRBV9 and TRBJ2-1; TRBD2 might be the D (6 bases). The CDR3 length is 15 residues. In germline, CDR1 is SGDLS, CDR2 YYNGEE. The germline V and J ends were trimmed by 2 bases and 1 base, with 10 bases remaining between them. CDR3 sequence: CASSVWRDSYNEQFF. In DNA form, the CDR3 reads TGTGCCAGCAGCGTCTGGCGGGATTCCTACAATGAGCAGTTCTTC.

V and J are TRBV4-1 and TRBJ2-7, with 8 bases matching TRBD1. This CDR3 spans 17 amino acids. Trimming removed 3 bases from V and 2 bases from J; junction bases left unmatched: 12. Germline-derived CDR1 and CDR2 are MGHRA and YSYEKL. This chain's CDR3 is CASSHGTGGNPPYEQYF. The DNA for the CDR3 is TGCGCCAGCAGCCATGGGACAGGAGGAAATCCTCCCTACGAGCAGTACTTC.

J is TRBJ2-3 and V is TRBV9, with D perhaps TRBD2 (6 bases). The CDR3 loop spans 15 amino acids. Germline V gene data show CDR1 as SGDLS and CDR2 as YYNGEE. Trimming removed 4 bases at V and 6 bases at J, with 18 bases between. Here the CDR3 reads CASSTSGPPGDTQYF. The CDR3 region has the DNA TGTGCCAGCAGCACGAGCGGGCCCCCCGGGGATACGCAGTATTTT. Supplemented by reference TRBV9 and TRBJ2-3, the full variable domain reads DSGVTQTPKHLITATGQRVTLRCSPRSGDLSVYWYQQSLDQGLQFLIQYYNGEERAKGNILERFSAQQFPDLHSELNLSSLELGDSALYFCASSTSGPPGDTQYFGPGTRLTVL.

The rearrangement uses TRBV15 and TRBJ1-5, with TRBD1 identical over 9 bases. After removal of 2 bases from V and 6 bases from J, the junction contained 11 bases not matched to a gene. Germline CDR1 reads LNHNV; CDR2 reads YYDKDF (reference sequence). The CDR3 is 17 amino acids. This CDR3 is CATSRLAGQGFSQPQHF. For the CDR3, the DNA is TGTGCCACCAGCAGATTGGCGGGACAGGGATTTTCTCAGCCCCAGCATTTT.

The chain employs TRBV28 and TRBJ2-1, with 10 bases fitting TRBD2. The CDR3 has 16 amino acids. Germline CDR1 is MDHEN and CDR2 is SYDVKM. The junction had 8 bases not matched to a gene; V was cut back by 4 bases and J by 5 bases. CDR3 region: CASSSSGSGDNNEQFF. Written as DNA, the CDR3 is TGTGCCAGCAGTTCTAGCGGGAGTGGTGATAACAATGAGCAGTTCTTC. Full variable domain (missing parts from reference TRBV28 and TRBJ2-1): DVKVTQSSRYLVKRTGEKVFLECVQDMDHENMFWYRQDPGLGLRLIYFSYDVKMKEKGDIPEGYSVSREKKERFSLILESASTNQTSMYLCASSSSGSGDNNEQFFGPGTRLTVL.

The CDR3 protein is CASSVGGSTDTQYF. In DNA form, the CDR3 reads TGTGCCAGCAGCGTAGGCGGAAGCACAGATACGCAGTATTTT. This chain uses TRBV9 with TRBJ2-3; D uncertain. Germline loops: CDR1 SGDLS, CDR2 YYNGEE. V lost 0 bases, J lost 0 bases, and 5 bases lay in between. The CDR3 has 14 residues.

The V and J genes are TRBV19 and TRBJ1-5; 7 bases agree with TRBD1. CDR3 length: 19 amino acids. CDR1 LNHDA and CDR2 SQIVND come from the germline V gene (reference sequence). V shed 5 bases and J 9 bases; nucleotides not matched to a gene: 25. CDR3 in DNA: TGTGCCAGTAGTGTAAGACAGGGAAGCGCGGCCTTTCCGATCAGGCCCCAGCATTTT. Protein: CASSVRQGSAAFPIRPQHF.

This chain joins TRBV7-9 and TRBJ2-3, with 7 bases lining up with TRBD2. The CDR3 sequence is 15 residues long. Germline V gene data show CDR1 as SEHNR and CDR2 as FQNEAQ (reference sequence). Trimming removed 5 bases from V and 2 bases from J; junction bases left unmatched: 7. CDR3 residues: CASSVTAGTTDTQYF. The CDR3 coding sequence is TGTGCCAGCAGCGTTACAGCGGGGACCACAGATACGCAGTATTTT. Together with reference TRBV7-9 and TRBJ2-3, the CDR3 gives the full variable domain: DTGVSQNPRHKITKRGQNVTFRCDPISEHNRLYWYRQTLGQGPEFLTYFQNEAQLEKSRLLSDRFSAERPKGSFSTLEIQRTEQGDSAMYLCASSVTAGTTDTQYFGPGTRLTVL.

As to this clone: Different DNA sequences within this sample yield the same CDR3. The rearrangement links TRBV28 to TRBJ1-5; the D is unclear. The V end lost 0 bases, the J end lost 2 bases, and 5 bases lay between the germline ends. Germline CDR1 MDHEN, CDR2 SYDVKM. This CDR3 comprises 14 residues. The CDR3, as DNA: TGTGCCAGCAGTTTATGGGAGGGCAATCAGCCCCAGCATTTT. Its translation is CASSLWEGNQPQHF.

V usage is TRBV10-2 and J usage is TRBJ2-3, with 11 nucleotides matching TRBD2. Germline V gene data show CDR1 as WSHSY and CDR2 as SAAADI. With 6 bases clipped from V and 6 bases from J, the junction kept 8 bases outside the gene matches. This CDR3 comprises 15 residues. This CDR3 reads CASRLSGGAGDTQYF. In DNA, the CDR3 is TGCGCCAGCAGGCTTAGCGGGGGGGCCGGCGATACGCAGTATTTT.

This clone was found once. The chain uses TRBV5-1 and TRBJ1-1; TRBD1 matches at 8 bases. Germline V gives CDR1 SGHRS, CDR2 YFSETQ. The J segment lost 5 bases and the V segment lost 0 bases, leaving 3 bases of the junction unmatched. The CDR3 runs 14 residues. CDR3 nucleotide sequence: TGCGCCAGCAGCTTGGGGACAGGGATGACTGAAGCTTTCTTT. It codes for CASSLGTGMTEAFF. Drawing the rest from reference TRBV5-1 and TRBJ1-1, the complete variable domain is KAGVTQTPRYLIKTRGQQVTLSCSPISGHRSVSWYQQTPGQGLQFLFEYFSETQRNKGNFPGRFSGRQFSNSRSEMNVSTLELGDSALYLCASSLGTGMTEAFFGQGTRLTVV.

In nucleotides, the CDR3 is TGTGCCATCACAAAAGGCGCGGGCAGCAATGAGCAGTTCTTC. This sequence encodes CAITKGAGSNEQFF. V and J are TRBV10-3 and TRBJ2-1; TRBD2 is a possible D gene (5 bases). This CDR3 region has 14 residues. Trimming shortened V by 7 bases and J by 6 bases, and 16 bases separated the two germline ends. The germline V gene has CDR1 ENHRY and CDR2 SYGVKD.